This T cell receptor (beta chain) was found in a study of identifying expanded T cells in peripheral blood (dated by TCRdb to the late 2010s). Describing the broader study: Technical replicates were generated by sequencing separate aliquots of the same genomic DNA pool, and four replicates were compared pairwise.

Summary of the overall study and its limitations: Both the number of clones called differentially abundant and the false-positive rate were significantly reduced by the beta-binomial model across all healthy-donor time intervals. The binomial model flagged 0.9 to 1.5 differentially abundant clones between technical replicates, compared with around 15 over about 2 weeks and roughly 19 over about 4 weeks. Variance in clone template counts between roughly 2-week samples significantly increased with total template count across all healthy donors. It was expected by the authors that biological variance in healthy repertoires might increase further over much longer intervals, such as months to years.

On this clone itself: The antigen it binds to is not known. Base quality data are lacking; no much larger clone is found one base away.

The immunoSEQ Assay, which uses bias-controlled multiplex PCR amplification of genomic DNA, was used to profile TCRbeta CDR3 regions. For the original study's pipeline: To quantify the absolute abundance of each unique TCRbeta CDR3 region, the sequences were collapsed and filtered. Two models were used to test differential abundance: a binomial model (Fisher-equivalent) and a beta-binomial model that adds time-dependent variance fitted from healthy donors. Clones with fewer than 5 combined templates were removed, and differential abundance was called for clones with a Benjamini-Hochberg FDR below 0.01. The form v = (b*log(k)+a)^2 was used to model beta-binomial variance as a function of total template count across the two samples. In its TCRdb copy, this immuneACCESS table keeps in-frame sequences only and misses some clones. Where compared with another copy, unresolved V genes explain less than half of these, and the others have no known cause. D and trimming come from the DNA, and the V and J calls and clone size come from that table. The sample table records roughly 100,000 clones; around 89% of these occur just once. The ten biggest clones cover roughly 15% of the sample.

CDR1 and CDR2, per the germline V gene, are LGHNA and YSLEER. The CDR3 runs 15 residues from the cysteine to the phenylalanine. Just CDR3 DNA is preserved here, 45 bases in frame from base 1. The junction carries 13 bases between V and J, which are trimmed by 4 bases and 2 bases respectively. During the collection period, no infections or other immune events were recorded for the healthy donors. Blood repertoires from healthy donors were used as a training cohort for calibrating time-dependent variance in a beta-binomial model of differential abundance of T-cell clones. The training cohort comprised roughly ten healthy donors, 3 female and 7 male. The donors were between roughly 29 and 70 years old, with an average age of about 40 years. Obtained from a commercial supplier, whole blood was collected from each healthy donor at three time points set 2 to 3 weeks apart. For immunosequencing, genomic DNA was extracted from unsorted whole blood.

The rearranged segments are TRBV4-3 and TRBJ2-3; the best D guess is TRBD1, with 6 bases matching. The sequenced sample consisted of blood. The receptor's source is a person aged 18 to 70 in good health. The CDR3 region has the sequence CASSPHRENTDTQYF. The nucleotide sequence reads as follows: TGCGCCAGCAGCCCGCACAGGGAGAACACAGATACGCAGTATTTT.